Below are 32 T cell receptor beta chains sequenced from a single sample in a study of T cells in Graves' hyperthyroidism and ophthalmopathy. Researchers amplified the TCR beta CDR3 regions from RNA transcripts. The TCR CDR3 first-round RT-PCR relied on the HTBI primer set. From the multiplex PCR reads, TCRdb called clonotypes with MiXCR, one entry per CDR3 protein. The repertoire consists of 140,000 or so distinct CDR3 sequences, with roughly a fifth occurring once and the leading ten covering 67%. The source material was blood. All receptors come from a woman aged 45-65 years with Graves' hyperthyroidism that later progressed to Graves' ophthalmopathy.

There are many counts of this clonotype. The chain carries TRBV3-1 and TRBJ2-5; 10 bases fit TRBD1. Trimming cost V 3 bases and J 5 bases; bases outside gene matches: 15. Germline loops: CDR1 LGHDT, CDR2 YNNKEL (reference sequence). This CDR3 has 18 amino acids. CDR3 sequence reads: CASSQAGGTGVRVETQYF. The CDR3 DNA reads TGTGCCAGCAGCCAGGCAGGGGGGACAGGGGTCCGTGTTGAGACCCAGTACTTC.

This clonotype was observed many times. The chain combines TRBV7-2 with TRBJ2-7; 7 positions match TRBD1. From germline, CDR1 is SGHTA and CDR2 FQGNSA. This CDR3 contains 14 residues. After removal of 4 bases from V and 4 bases from J, the junction contained 7 bases not matched to a gene. CDR3 loop: CASSSTGMGYEQYF. The CDR3 coding sequence is TGTGCCAGCAGCTCGACAGGGATGGGTTACGAGCAGTACTTC.

In its sample, this clonotype was seen many times. The J gene is TRBJ1-2, the V gene TRBV3-1; D not resolved. CDR1 is LGHDT and CDR2 is YNNKEL in the germline V gene (reference sequence). The CDR3 runs to 15 residues. V dropped 1 base and J dropped 4 bases, with 13 bases sitting between them. The CDR3 here is CASSQGRLSGYGYTF. CDR3 nucleotide sequence: TGTGCCAGCAGCCAAGGCAGGCTCTCAGGCTATGGCTACACCTTC. Full variable domain (remainder filled in from reference TRBV3-1 and TRBJ1-2): DTAVSQTPKYLVTQMGNDKSIKCEQNLGHDTMYWYKQDSKKFLKIMFSYNNKELIINETVPNRFSPKSPDKAHLNLHINSLELGDSAVYFCASSQGRLSGYGYTFGSGTRLTVV.

This clonotype has ten or more counts. The genes are TRBV27 and TRBJ1-1, with TRBD1 matching 7 bases. From germline, CDR1 is MNHEY and CDR2 SMNVEV (reference sequence). The CDR3 covers 13 residues. V shed 6 bases, J shed 10 bases, and the junction held 11 bases outside the gene matches. DNA for the CDR3: TGTGCCAGCAGCCCACAGGGGACACTGGGAGCTTTCTTT. Amino acid sequence: CASSPQGTLGAFF.

This chain uses TRBV5-5 with TRBJ2-7, with D possibly being TRBD1 (5 bases). Germline CDR1 SGHKS, CDR2 YYEKEE (reference sequence). The CDR3 spans 14 residues. The V end was cut by 0 bases, the J end by 6 bases, with 13 bases between. The CDR3 here is CASSLGPGMREQYF. In DNA, the CDR3 is TGTGCCAGCAGCTTGGGACCAGGGATGCGCGAGCAGTACTTC. Full variable domain (missing parts from reference TRBV5-5 and TRBJ2-7): DAGVTQSPTHLIKTRGQQVTLRCSPISGHKSVSWYQQVLGQGPQFIFQYYEKEERGRGNFPDRFSARQFPNYSSELNVNALLLGDSALYLCASSLGPGMREQYFGPGTRLTVT.

The chain combines TRBV28 with TRBJ2-5; D is possibly TRBD2 (5 bases). V dropped 2 bases and J dropped 5 bases, with 12 bases sitting between them. This CDR3 contains 14 residues. Germline V gene sequence: CDR1 MDHEN, CDR2 SYDVKM. This chain's CDR3 is CASSLGRGPETQYF. The CDR3, as DNA: TGTGCCAGCAGTTTAGGTCGGGGTCCCGAGACCCAGTACTTC.

This rearrangement joins TRBV20-1 to TRBJ1-2; D gene ambiguous. Germline CDR1 is DFQATT and CDR2 is SNEGSKA (reference sequence). This CDR3 comprises 13 residues. V was trimmed by 3 bases and J by 1 base, leaving 9 bases between them. CDR3 bases: TGCAGTGCTAGTCTAGGCCTTAACTATGGCTACACCTTC. Protein sequence: CSASLGLNYGYTF.

This clonotype was seen only a few times. The CDR3 bases are TGTGCCAGCCTGCCTGACAGCGGCCGGTCACCCCTCCACTTT. As protein: CASLPDSGRSPLHF. The chain employs TRBV2 and TRBJ1-6, with D maybe TRBD1 (5 bases). This CDR3 contains 14 residues. Germline V CDR1 and CDR2: SNHLY, FYNNEI. Between the trimmed V and J ends, which lost 8 bases and 10 bases, there was a span of 18 bases.

J is TRBJ1-4 and V is TRBV12-3 or TRBV12-4; no definite D call. This CDR3 is built from 17 residues. V shed 1 base and J shed 0 bases, with 12 bases lying between them. CDR3 amino acids: CASSLGDTTSTNEKLFF. In DNA, the CDR3 is TGTGCCAGCAGTTTAGGCGACACCACTTCAACTAATGAAAAACTGTTTTTT.

This clonotype was counted many times. The chain combines TRBV6-4 with TRBJ1-5; no firm D call. Germline loops: CDR1 MRHNA, CDR2 SNTAGT. CDR3 size: 9 residues. Trimming took 8 bases from V and 5 from J, leaving 1 base between them. The CDR3 region has the DNA TGTGCCAGCGATCAGCCCCAGCATTTT. It specifies CASDQPQHF.

The CDR3 coding sequence is TGTGCCAGCAGTTTAGCACAGACACATCAGCCCCAGCATTTT. Translation: CASSLAQTHQPQHF. The chain is built from TRBV28 and TRBJ1-5; D is unclear. V lost 2 bases to trimming and J lost 5 bases, with 10 bases between them. Germline lookup yields CDR1 MDHEN and CDR2 SYDVKM. The CDR3 has 14 residues.

This clonotype has ten or more counts. The chain joins TRBV7-2 to TRBJ2-5; no firm D call. The V end lost 1 base, the J end lost 6 bases, and 15 bases lay between the germline ends. CDR3 length: 15 amino acids. Germline CDR1 and CDR2: SGHTA and FQGNSA. The CDR3 nucleotides are TGTGCCAGCAGCTTAGAATTAGGGAAGTTAAAGACCCAGTACTTC. This gives the protein CASSLELGKLKTQYF.

This clonotype appeared a single time. This chain uses TRBV20-1 with TRBJ2-3, with TRBD2 matching 8 bases. Trimming removed 1 base from V and 7 bases from J; junction bases left unmatched: 10. The V gene's germline CDR1 is DFQATT and CDR2 SNEGSKA (reference sequence). The CDR3 has 15 residues. The CDR3 sequence: CSARGREDFQYTQYF. CDR3 sequence (DNA): TGCAGTGCTAGAGGGCGGGAGGACTTTCAGTATACGCAGTATTTT.

V is TRBV7-3 and J is TRBJ2-1; D is unresolved. Germline loops: CDR1 SGHTA, CDR2 FQGTGA. The length of the CDR3 is 15 residues. V was clipped by 0 bases and J by 6 bases, with 12 bases between them. The CDR3 is CASSLTSFGTNEQFF. In DNA form, the CDR3 reads TGTGCCAGCAGCTTAACTTCATTCGGAACCAATGAGCAGTTCTTC.

This clonotype came up many times. The V and J genes are TRBV7-8 and TRBJ2-5; TRBD2 matches 11 bases. The CDR3 runs 16 residues. Looked up from germline, CDR1 is SGHVS and CDR2 is FQNEAQ. Trimming took 4 bases from V and 5 from J; bases not matched to a gene: 9. CDR3 DNA: TGTGCCAGCAGCTCCGGGACTAGCGGCCAAGGGGAGACCCAGTACTTC. This gives the protein CASSSGTSGQGETQYF.

The chain combines TRBV2 with TRBJ2-5, with D perhaps TRBD1 (6 bases). V lost 7 bases and J lost 4, with 13 bases in between. This CDR3 has 13 residues. Germline CDR1 reads SNHLY; CDR2 reads FYNNEI. The CDR3 bases are TGTGCCAGCACCCAAGGGGGTCCAGAGACCCAGTACTTC. This translates into CASTQGGPETQYF.

The gene calls are TRBV6-2 or TRBV6-3 and TRBJ1-4, with D uncertain. V lost 5 bases, J lost 8 bases, and 15 bases lay in between. The CDR3 is made up of 14 amino acids. Germline V lookup: CDR1 MNHEY, CDR2 SVGEGT. This CDR3 is CASSPGFGVEKLFF. DNA of the CDR3: TGTGCCAGCAGTCCCGGGTTTGGGGTGGAAAAACTGTTTTTT.

V gene TRBV7-9 combines with J gene TRBJ2-2; no definite D call. The CDR3 is made up of 14 amino acids. From germline, CDR1 is SEHNR and CDR2 FQNEAQ (reference sequence). V lost 1 base and J lost 7, with 10 bases in between. CDR3 in amino acids: CASSLDLGSGELFF. The CDR3 region has the DNA TGTGCCAGCAGCTTAGACTTGGGAAGCGGGGAGCTGTTTTTT.

This clonotype was counted at least ten times. This chain joins TRBV5-1 and TRBJ1-5; weak D call: TRBD1 (5 bases). Germline CDR1 reads SGHRS; CDR2 reads YFSETQ. The V end lost 4 bases, the J end lost 1 base, and 12 bases lay between the germline ends. This CDR3 region has 15 residues. For the CDR3, the DNA is TGCGCCAGCAGCCCAACAGGTGGGAGCAATCAGCCCCAGCATTTT. Amino acids: CASSPTGGSNQPQHF.

This clonotype has more than one count but fewer than ten. A junction end diverges from the germline sequence, so it may reflect a read error. The rearrangement uses TRBV28 and TRBJ2-7; the D gene is possibly TRBD1 (5 bases). CDR1 is MDHEN, CDR2 SYDVKM, per germline. The CDR3 contains 16 residues. This CDR3 is CASSSSWTPESYEQHF. CDR3 nucleotides: TGTGCCAGCAGCTCGAGTTGGACACCCGAATCCTACGAGCAGCACTTC.

Ten or more counts support this clonotype. The V gene is TRBV11-2, the J gene TRBJ2-7, with D uncertain. This CDR3 has 14 residues. V was cut by 2 bases and J by 2 bases, with 10 bases left in between. Per germline, CDR1 SGHAT and CDR2 FQNNGV. The CDR3 DNA is TGTGCCAGCAGCTTATGGCCCGAAACCTACGAGCAGTACTTC. Amino acid sequence: CASSLWPETYEQYF.

The rearrangement uses TRBV6-1 and TRBJ1-5, with 7 bases that match TRBD1. Germline loops: CDR1 MNHNS, CDR2 SASEGT. The length of the CDR3 is 15 residues. V was clipped by 6 bases and J by 0 bases; unmatched bases: 5. As DNA, the CDR3 is TGTGCCAGCAGGCTACAGGGGAGTAGCAATCAGCCCCAGCATTTT. Translating gives CASRLQGSSNQPQHF.

This clonotype has a count of ten or more. The chain has TRBV6-1 and TRBJ2-1, with D perhaps TRBD2 (6 bases). This CDR3 has 18 residues. V lost 2 bases, J lost 2 bases, and 19 bases lay in between. CDR1 and CDR2 from the germline V gene are MNHNS and SASEGT. The chain's CDR3 is CASSEKRDSGYPYNEQFF. The CDR3 DNA follows: TGTGCCAGCAGTGAAAAAAGGGACTCAGGTTATCCCTACAATGAGCAGTTCTTC.

The chain couples TRBV29-1 to TRBJ2-1; 10 nucleotides line up with TRBD2. The germline gives CDR1 SQVTM, CDR2 ANQGSEA. The CDR3 has 12 amino acids. The trim removed 6 bases at V and 6 bases at J, leaving 2 bases unmatched. This chain's CDR3 is CSVRTSGNEQFF. The CDR3 coding sequence is TGCAGCGTGCGGACTAGCGGCAATGAGCAGTTCTTC.

The CDR3 DNA is TGTGCCAGCAGTTCCGGACTCCAAGAGACCCAGTACTTC. Translated, it gives CASSSGLQETQYF. This rearrangement joins TRBV12-3 or TRBV12-4 to TRBJ2-5, with a tentative D call TRBD2 (5 bases). Trimming took 4 bases from V and 1 from J, leaving 7 bases between them. This CDR3 comprises 13 residues.

This clonotype showed up many times. This chain connects TRBV5-5 to TRBJ1-1, with D uncertain. The V end was cut by 0 bases, the J end by 1 base, with 10 bases between. This CDR3 contains 15 residues. CDR1 and CDR2 (germline): SGHKS, YYEKEE (reference sequence). Written as DNA, the CDR3 is TGTGCCAGCAGCTTGGGGTGGTCCAAGAACACTGAAGCTTTCTTT. It yields the protein CASSLGWSKNTEAFF.

The chain employs TRBV11-2 and TRBJ2-3; possibly TRBD2 for D (7 bases). The V end was cut by 1 base, the J end by 0 bases, with 11 bases between. In germline, CDR1 is SGHAT, CDR2 FQNNGV. The CDR3 loop spans 16 amino acids. The CDR3: CASSLAGRGSTDTQYF. In nucleotides, the CDR3 is TGTGCCAGCAGCTTAGCGGGGAGGGGGAGCACAGATACGCAGTATTTT.

Concerning this clonotype itself: Given a much more abundant clone one base away, this may be a read error. The chain is built from TRBV11-2 and TRBJ2-2, with D possibly being TRBD2 (6 bases). Germline V lookup: CDR1 SGHAT, CDR2 FQNNGV. The CDR3 covers 16 residues. The CDR3 DNA reads TGTGCCAGCAGCGGCCAAAGGGGACTCGGGACCGGGGAGCTGCTTTTT. Translating it yields CASSGQRGLGTGELLF.

This clonotype was recorded many times. The chain recombines TRBV3-1 with TRBJ1-1; D not certain. Trimming shortened V by 3 bases and J by 3 bases, and 8 bases separated the two germline ends. The V gene's germline CDR1 is LGHDT and CDR2 YNNKEL (reference sequence). This CDR3 is 13 amino acids long. This CDR3 is CASSQGRDTEAFF. As DNA, the CDR3 is TGTGCCAGCAGCCAGGGAAGGGACACTGAAGCTTTCTTT.

This clonotype has just a few counts. V and J are TRBV6-5 and TRBJ1-2; 9 bases line up with TRBD1. V lost 0 bases, J lost 4 bases, and 6 bases stayed unmatched. Germline V lookup: CDR1 MNHEY, CDR2 SVGAGI. The CDR3 runs 16 residues. The CDR3 reads CASSYSGTGTPYGYTF. The CDR3 coding sequence is TGTGCCAGCAGTTACTCTGGGACAGGGACCCCCTATGGCTACACCTTC.

This chain connects TRBV5-6 to TRBJ2-1; 8 nucleotides align to TRBD2. The CDR3 is made up of 15 amino acids. With V trimmed by 1 base and J by 4 bases, 4 bases remained unmatched. Germline-derived CDR1 and CDR2 are SGHDT and YYEEEE. The CDR3 sequence: CASSLPGGVYNEQFF. The CDR3 DNA follows: TGTGCCAGCAGCTTGCCGGGAGGGGTATACAATGAGCAGTTCTTC.

Many counts were recorded for this clonotype. This chain uses TRBV10-3 with TRBJ1-1; D is ambiguous. This CDR3 is built from 13 residues. Germline CDR1 is ENHRY and CDR2 is SYGVKD. Deletions cut 6 bases from V and 5 bases from J, with 13 bases between. The CDR3 nucleotides are TGTGCCATCAGGGCCTCCGCGGGAACTGAAGCTTTCTTT. Protein: CAIRASAGTEAFF.